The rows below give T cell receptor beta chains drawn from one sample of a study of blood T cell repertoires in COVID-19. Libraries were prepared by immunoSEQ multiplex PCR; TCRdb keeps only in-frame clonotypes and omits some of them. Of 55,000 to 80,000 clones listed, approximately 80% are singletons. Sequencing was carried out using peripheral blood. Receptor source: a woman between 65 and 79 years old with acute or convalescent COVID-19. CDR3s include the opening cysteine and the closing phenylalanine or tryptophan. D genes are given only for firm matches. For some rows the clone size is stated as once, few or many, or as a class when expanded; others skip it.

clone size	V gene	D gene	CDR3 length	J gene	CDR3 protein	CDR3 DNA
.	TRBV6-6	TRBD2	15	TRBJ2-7	CASSGTSGNSYEQYF	TGTGCCAGCAGTGGGACTAGCGGTAACTCCTACGAGCAGTACTTC
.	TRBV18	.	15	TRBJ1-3	CASSLVGDSGNTIYF	TGTGCCAGCTCACTAGTCGGGGACTCTGGAAACACCATATATTTT
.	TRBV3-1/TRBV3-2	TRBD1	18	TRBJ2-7	CASSQATNGGTESYEQYF	TGTGCCAGCAGCCAAGCAACGAATGGTGGGACAGAGTCCTACGAGCAGTACTTC
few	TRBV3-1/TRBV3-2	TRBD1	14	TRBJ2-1	CASSPITGGNEQFF	TGTGCCAGCAGCCCGATCACAGGGGGCAATGAGCAGTTCTTC
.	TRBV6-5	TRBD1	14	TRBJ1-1	CASRSGGARTEAFF	TGTGCCAGCAGATCAGGGGGCGCGAGGACTGAAGCTTTCTTT
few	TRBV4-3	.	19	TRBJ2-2	CASSQAVTGPWRDTGELFF	TGCGCCAGCAGCCAAGCGGTAACGGGCCCCTGGAGGGACACCGGGGAGCTGTTTTTT
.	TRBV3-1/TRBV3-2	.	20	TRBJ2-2	CASSLGGEAGRTINTGELFF	TGTGCCAGCAGCCTAGGGGGTGAGGCAGGGAGAACTATTAACACCGGGGAGCTGTTTTTT
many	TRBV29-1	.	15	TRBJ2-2	CSASSTGSDTGELFF	TGCAGCGCCTCTTCGACAGGTTCGGACACCGGGGAGCTGTTTTTT
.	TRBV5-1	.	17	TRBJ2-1	CASSLGVAARSYNEQFF	TGCGCCAGCAGCTTGGGGGTTGCGGCACGCTCCTACAATGAGCAGTTCTTC
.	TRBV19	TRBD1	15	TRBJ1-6	CASSITGAQDSPLHF	TGTGCCAGTAGTATAACAGGGGCACAGGATTCACCCCTCCACTTT
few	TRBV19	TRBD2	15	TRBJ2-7	CASSPPSGRAYEQYF	TGTGCCAGTAGTCCTCCTAGCGGGAGAGCCTACGAGCAGTACTTC
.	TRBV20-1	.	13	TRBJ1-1	CSASSRSNTEAFF	TGCAGTGCTAGTAGCAGGTCAAACACTGAAGCTTTCTTT
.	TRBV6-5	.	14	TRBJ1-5	CASSSEGGNQPQHF	TGTGCCAGCAGTTCCGAGGGAGGCAATCAGCCCCAGCATTTT
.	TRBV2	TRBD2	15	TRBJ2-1	CASSERTGGLREQFF	TGTGCCAGCAGTGAAAGGACGGGGGGGCTTCGTGAGCAGTTCTTC
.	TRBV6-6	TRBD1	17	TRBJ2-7	CASSRGGTGLSSYEQYF	TGTGCCAGCAGTCGCGGTGGGACAGGGCTTAGCTCCTACGAGCAGTACTTC
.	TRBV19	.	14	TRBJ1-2	CASSRTGNNYGYTF	TGTGCCAGTAGTCGCACAGGGAATAACTATGGCTACACCTTC
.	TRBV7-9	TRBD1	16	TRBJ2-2	CASSVTGGLGTGELFF	TGTGCCAGCAGCGTTACAGGGGGCCTCGGCACCGGGGAGCTGTTTTTT
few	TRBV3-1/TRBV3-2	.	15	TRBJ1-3	CASSQRGNSGNTIYF	TGTGCCAGCAGCCAACGGGGGAACTCCGGAAACACCATATATTTT
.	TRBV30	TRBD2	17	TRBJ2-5	CAWSVGRTSGIRETQYF	TGTGCCTGGAGTGTCGGTAGGACTAGCGGGATAAGGGAGACCCAGTACTTC
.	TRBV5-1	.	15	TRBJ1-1	CASSLASGRYTEAFF	TGCGCCAGCAGCTTGGCCTCAGGGAGGTACACTGAAGCTTTCTTT
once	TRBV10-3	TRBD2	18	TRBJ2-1	CAIRQTGTQTSGRAQQFF	TGTGCCATCCGGCAGACAGGAACGCAGACTAGCGGGAGGGCCCAACAGTTCTTC
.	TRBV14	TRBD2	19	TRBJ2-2	CASSQLLRAGGINTGELFF	TGTGCCAGCAGCCAGCTATTACGGGCGGGAGGAATAAACACCGGGGAGCTGTTTTTT
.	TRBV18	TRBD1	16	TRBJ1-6	CASSPSTGGPNSPLHF	TGTGCCAGCTCACCATCGACAGGGGGCCCTAATTCACCCCTCCACTTT
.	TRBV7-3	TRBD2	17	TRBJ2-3	CASSLNGRLAGVDTQYF	TGTGCCAGCAGCCTAAACGGGAGACTAGCGGGAGTAGATACGCAGTATTTT
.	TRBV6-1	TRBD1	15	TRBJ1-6	CASSETGTGDITLHF	TGTGCCAGCAGTGAAACCGGGACAGGGGATATTACCCTCCACTTT
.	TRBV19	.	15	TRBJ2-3	CASKLGSESTDTQYF	TGTGCCAGTAAATTGGGTAGCGAAAGCACAGATACGCAGTATTTT
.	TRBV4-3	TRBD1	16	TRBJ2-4	CASSQDPGQGGNIQYF	TGCGCCAGCAGCCAAGACCCCGGACAGGGGGGAAACATTCAGTACTTC
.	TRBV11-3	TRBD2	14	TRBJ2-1	CASSLGLGNNEQFF	TGTGCCAGCAGCCTGGGACTAGGAAACAATGAGCAGTTCTTC
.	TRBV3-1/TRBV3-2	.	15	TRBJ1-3	CASSHGGLSGNTIYF	TGTGCCAGCAGCCATGGAGGACTCTCTGGAAACACCATATATTTT
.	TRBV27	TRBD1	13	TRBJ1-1	CASKTTGGTEAFF	TGTGCCAGCAAGACCACAGGGGGGACTGAAGCTTTCTTT
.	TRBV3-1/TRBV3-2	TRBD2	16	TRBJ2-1	CASSQDSGTSYNEQFF	TGTGCCAGCAGCCAAGATTCCGGGACTAGCTACAATGAGCAGTTCTTC